This T cell receptor beta chain is from a study of tumor and adjacent non-tumor tissue in lung cancer. Of note for this clonotype: Its antigen is as yet unknown. The junction differs from germline at one of its ends, possibly a read error.

Study-wide findings and caveats: Tumor TCR diversity, when higher, was linked to shorter survival. Tumor tissue had significantly higher TCR diversity than normal lung. Tumor repertoires had a smaller top 100 clone share than normal lung.

The CDR3 has 15 residues. The germline gives CDR1 MNHNY, CDR2 SVGAGI (reference sequence). The library came from three nested PCR rounds adapted from ARM-PCR protocols. MiXCR was run by TCRdb on the multiplex PCR reads, yielding one entry per CDR3 protein. The sample includes 90,000 to 100,000 distinct CDR3 sequences, around three quarters of them seen just once. This sample's RNA came from whole unsorted tissue. This non-tumor lung sample came from over 3 cm beyond the tumor edge. Sequenced material: distant non-tumor lung tissue. This TCR derives from a man aged 55 to 69 with small cell lung cancer. This chain joins TRBV6-6 and TRBJ1-2; 7 nucleotides align to TRBD1. The CDR3 DNA sequence: TGTGCCAACAGTTACAACCCCGGGACAGACTATGACTACACCTTC. Amino acids: CANSYNPGTDYDYTF.